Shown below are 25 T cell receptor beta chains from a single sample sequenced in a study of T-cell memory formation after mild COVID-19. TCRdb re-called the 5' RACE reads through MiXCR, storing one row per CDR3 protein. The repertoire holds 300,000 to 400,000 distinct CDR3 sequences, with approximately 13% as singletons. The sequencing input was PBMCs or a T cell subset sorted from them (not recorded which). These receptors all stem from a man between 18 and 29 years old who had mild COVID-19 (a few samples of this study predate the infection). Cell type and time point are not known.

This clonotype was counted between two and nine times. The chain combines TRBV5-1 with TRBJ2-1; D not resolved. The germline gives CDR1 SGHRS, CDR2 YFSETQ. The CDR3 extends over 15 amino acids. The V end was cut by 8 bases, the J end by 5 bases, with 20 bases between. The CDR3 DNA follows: TGCGCCAGTAGTGCGGCCGTCCTCACAAACAATGAGCAGTTCTTC. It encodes CASSAAVLTNNEQFF.

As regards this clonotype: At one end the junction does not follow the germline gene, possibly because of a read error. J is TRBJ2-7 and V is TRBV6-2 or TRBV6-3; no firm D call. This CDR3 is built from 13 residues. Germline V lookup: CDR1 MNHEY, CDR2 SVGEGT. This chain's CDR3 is CASSYVLSYDQYF. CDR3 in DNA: TGTGCCAGCAGTTACGTCCTCTCCTACGATCAGTACTTC.

DNA of the CDR3: TGTGCCAGCAGCTATGGACACGGTAATAATCAGCCCCAGCATTTT. It encodes CASSYGHGNNQPQHF. The rearrangement links TRBV7-9 to TRBJ1-5; D is possibly TRBD1 (5 bases). Trimming took off 4 bases at V and 4 bases at J, with 14 bases between the two ends. The germline V gene encodes CDR1 SEHNR and CDR2 FQNEAQ (reference sequence). The CDR3 runs to 15 residues.

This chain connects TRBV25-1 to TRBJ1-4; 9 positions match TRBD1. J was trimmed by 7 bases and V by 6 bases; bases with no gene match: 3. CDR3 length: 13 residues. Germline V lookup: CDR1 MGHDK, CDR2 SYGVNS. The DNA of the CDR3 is TGTGCCAGCAGCGGGACAGGGCGTGAAAAACTGTTTTTT. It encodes CASSGTGREKLFF. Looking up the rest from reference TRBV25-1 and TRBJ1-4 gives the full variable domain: EADIYQTPRYLVIGTGKKITLECSQTMGHDKMYWYQQDPGMELHLIHYSYGVNSTEKGDLSSESTVSRIRTEHFPLTLESARPSHTSQYLCASSGTGREKLFFGSGTQLSVL.

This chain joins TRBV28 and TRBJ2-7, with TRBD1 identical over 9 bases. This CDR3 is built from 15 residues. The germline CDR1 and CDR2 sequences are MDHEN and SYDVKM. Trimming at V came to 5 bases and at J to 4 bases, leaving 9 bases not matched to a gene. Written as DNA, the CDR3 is TGTGCCAGCAGTACCACCGGGACAGGGCCGTACGAGCAGTACGTC. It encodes CASSTTGTGPYEQYV.

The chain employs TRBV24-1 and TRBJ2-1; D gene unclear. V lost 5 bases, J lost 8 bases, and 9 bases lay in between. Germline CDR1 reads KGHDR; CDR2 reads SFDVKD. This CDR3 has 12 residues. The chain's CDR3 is CATSAPSDEQFF. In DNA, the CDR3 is TGTGCCACCAGTGCCCCATCGGATGAGCAGTTCTTC.

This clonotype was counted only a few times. This CDR3 is CASSLGRRQGGNTEAFF. In nucleotides, the CDR3 is TGTGCCAGCAGTTTAGGACGCAGGCAGGGTGGTAACACTGAAGCTTTCTTT. The V and J genes are TRBV27 and TRBJ1-1, with D possibly matching TRBD1 (5 bases). Trimming cost V 2 bases and J 2 bases, with 18 bases left between them. Looked up from germline, CDR1 is MNHEY and CDR2 is SMNVEV (reference sequence). The CDR3 spans 17 residues.

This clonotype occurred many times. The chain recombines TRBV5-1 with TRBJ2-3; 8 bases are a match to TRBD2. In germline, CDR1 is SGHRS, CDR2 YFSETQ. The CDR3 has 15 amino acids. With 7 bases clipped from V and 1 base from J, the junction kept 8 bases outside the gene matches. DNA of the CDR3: TGCGCCAGCGGCCTGGCCGGGAGGGGCACAGATACGCAGTATTTT. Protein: CASGLAGRGTDTQYF.

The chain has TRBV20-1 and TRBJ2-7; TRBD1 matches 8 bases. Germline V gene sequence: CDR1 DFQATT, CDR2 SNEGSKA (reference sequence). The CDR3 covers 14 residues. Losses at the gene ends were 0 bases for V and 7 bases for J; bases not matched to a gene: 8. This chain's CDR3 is CSARDPQGAREQYV. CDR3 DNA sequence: TGCAGTGCTAGAGATCCGCAGGGGGCAAGGGAGCAGTACGTC.

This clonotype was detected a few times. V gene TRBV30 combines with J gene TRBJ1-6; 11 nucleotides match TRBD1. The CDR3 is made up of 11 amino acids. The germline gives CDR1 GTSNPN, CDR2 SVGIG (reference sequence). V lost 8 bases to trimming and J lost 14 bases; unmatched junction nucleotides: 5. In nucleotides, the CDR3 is TGTGCCGGCGGGACAGGGGGGGCCCTCCACTTT. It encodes CAGGTGGALHF.

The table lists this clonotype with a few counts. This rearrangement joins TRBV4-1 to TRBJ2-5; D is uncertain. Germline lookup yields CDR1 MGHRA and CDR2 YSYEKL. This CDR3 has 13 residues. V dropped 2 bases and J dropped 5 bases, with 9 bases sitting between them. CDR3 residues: CASSQLGWETQYF. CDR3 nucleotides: TGCGCCAGCAGCCAATTAGGGTGGGAGACCCAGTACTTC.

The CDR3 spells CASSPDGDPEAFF. CDR3 DNA: TGTGCCAGTAGTCCCGACGGGGACCCTGAAGCTTTCTTT. V and J are TRBV19 and TRBJ1-1, with D perhaps matching TRBD1 (5 bases). Between the trimmed V and J ends, which lost 5 bases and 6 bases, there was a span of 13 bases. This CDR3 spans 13 amino acids. CDR1 LNHDA and CDR2 SQIVND come from the germline V gene (reference sequence).

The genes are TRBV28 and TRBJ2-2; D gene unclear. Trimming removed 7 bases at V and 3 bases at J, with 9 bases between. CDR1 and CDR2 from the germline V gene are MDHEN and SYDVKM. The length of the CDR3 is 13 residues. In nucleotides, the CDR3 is TGTGCCAGCATCCTCCGGGACACCGGGGAGCTGTTTTTT. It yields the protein CASILRDTGELFF.

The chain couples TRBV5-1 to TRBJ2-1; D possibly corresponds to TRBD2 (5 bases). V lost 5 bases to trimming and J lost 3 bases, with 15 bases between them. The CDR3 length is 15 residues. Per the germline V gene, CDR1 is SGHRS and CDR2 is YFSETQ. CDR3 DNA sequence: TGCGCCAGCAGGAAAGAGGGTGGAGTCTACAATGAGCAGTTCTTC. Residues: CASRKEGGVYNEQFF.

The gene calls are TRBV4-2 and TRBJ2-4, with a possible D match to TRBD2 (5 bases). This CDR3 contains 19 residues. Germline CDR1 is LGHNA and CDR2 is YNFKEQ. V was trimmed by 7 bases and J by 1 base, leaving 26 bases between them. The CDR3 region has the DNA TGTGCCAGCACCCCCCGTGGGCCCTCCTTTTCGGGGGCCAAAAACATTCAGTACTTC. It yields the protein CASTPRGPSFSGAKNIQYF.

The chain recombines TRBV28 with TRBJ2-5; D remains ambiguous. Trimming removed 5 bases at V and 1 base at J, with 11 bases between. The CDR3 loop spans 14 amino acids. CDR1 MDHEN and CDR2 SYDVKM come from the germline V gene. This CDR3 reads CASSVSTSQETQYF. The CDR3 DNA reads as TGTGCCAGCAGTGTGTCTACGAGCCAAGAGACCCAGTACTTC.

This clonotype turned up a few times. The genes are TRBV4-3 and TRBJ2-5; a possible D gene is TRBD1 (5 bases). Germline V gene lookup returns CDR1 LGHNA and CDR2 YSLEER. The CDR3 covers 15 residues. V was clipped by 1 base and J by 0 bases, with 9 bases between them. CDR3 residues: CASSQVGQNQETQYF. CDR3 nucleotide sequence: TGCGCCAGCAGCCAAGTGGGGCAGAACCAAGAGACCCAGTACTTC.

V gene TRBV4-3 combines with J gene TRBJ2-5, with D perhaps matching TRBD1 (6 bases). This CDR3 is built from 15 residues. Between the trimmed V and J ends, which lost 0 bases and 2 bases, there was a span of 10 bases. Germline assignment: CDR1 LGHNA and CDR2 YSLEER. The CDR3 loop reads CASSQDADSQETQYF. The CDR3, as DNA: TGCGCCAGCAGCCAAGATGCGGACAGTCAAGAGACCCAGTACTTC.

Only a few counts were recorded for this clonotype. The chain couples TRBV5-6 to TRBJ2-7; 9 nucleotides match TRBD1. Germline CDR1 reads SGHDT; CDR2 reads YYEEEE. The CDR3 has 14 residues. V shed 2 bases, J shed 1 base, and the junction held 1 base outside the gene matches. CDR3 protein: CASSFGTGSYEQYV. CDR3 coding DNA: TGTGCCAGCAGCTTTGGGACAGGGTCCTACGAGCAGTACGTC.

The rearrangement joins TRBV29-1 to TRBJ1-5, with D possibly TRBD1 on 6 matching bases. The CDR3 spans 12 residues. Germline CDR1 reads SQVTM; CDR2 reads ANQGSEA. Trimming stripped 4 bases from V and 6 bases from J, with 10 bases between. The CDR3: CSVGDTGQPQHF. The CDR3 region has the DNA TGCAGCGTTGGGGACACGGGTCAGCCCCAGCATTTT.

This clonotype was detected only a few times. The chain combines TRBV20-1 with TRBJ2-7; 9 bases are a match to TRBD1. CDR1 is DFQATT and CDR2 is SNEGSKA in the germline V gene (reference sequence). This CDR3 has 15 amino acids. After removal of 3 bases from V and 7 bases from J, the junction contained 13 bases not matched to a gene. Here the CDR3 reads CSASIARQGVVEQYF. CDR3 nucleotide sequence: TGCAGTGCTAGTATTGCTAGACAGGGGGTTGTGGAGCAGTACTTC.

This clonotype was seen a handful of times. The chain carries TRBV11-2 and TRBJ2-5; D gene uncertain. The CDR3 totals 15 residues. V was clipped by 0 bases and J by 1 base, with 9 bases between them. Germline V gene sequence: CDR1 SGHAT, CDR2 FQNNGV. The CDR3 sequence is CASSLEWSSQETQYF. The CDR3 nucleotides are TGTGCCAGCAGCTTAGAATGGTCTAGCCAAGAGACCCAGTACTTC.

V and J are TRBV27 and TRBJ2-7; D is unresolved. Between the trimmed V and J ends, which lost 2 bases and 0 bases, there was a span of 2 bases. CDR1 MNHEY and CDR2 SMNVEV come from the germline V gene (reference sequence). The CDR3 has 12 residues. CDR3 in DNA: TGTGCCAGCAGTTTACCCTCCTACGAGCAGTACTTC. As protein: CASSLPSYEQYF.

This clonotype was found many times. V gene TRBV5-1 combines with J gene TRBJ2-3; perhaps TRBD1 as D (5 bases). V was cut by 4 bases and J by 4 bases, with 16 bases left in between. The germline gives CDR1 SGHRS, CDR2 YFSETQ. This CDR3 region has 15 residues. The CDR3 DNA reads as TGCGCCAGCAGCACCGACAGTTGGAAGGCAGATACGCAGTATTTT. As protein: CASSTDSWKADTQYF.

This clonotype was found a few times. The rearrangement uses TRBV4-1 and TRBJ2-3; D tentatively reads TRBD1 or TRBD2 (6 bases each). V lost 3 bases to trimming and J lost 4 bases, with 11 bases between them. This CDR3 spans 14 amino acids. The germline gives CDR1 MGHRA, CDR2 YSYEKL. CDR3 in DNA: TGCGCCAGCAGCCAGGGGGGCCAAGCAGATACGCAGTATTTT. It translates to CASSQGGQADTQYF.